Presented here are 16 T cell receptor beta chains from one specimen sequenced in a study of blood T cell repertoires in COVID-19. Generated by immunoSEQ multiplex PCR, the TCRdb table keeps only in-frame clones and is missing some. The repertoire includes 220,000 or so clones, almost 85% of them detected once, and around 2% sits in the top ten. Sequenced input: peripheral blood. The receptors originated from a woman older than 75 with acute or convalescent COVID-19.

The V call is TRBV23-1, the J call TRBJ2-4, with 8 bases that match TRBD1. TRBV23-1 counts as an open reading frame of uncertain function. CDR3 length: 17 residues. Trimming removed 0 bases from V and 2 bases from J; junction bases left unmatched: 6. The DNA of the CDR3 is TGCGCCAGCAGTCAATCTCGACAGGGGTGGACCAAAAACATTCAGTACTTC. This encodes CASSQSRQGWTKNIQYF.

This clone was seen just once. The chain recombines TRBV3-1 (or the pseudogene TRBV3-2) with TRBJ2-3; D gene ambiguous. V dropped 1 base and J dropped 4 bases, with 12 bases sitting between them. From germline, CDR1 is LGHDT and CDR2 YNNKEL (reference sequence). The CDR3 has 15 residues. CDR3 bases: TGTGCCAGCAGCCAAGGGGTATTAGCATCAGATACGCAGTATTTT. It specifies CASSQGVLASDTQYF.

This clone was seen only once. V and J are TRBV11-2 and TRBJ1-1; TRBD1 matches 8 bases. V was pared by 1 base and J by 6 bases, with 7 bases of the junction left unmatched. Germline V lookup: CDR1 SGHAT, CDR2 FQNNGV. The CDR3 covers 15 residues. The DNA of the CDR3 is TGTGCCAGCAGCTTAGGGACAGGGAGTCTCGCTGAAGCTTTCTTT. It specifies CASSLGTGSLAEAFF.

CDR3 DNA sequence: TGCGCCAGCAGCCAAGACGATGCGGGGGGAGGGGAGACCCAGTACTTC. It yields the protein CASSQDDAGGGETQYF. The gene calls are TRBV4-1 and TRBJ2-5; 8 nucleotides agree with TRBD2. Germline loops: CDR1 MGHRA, CDR2 YSYEKL. The V segment lost 0 bases and the J segment 5 bases; nucleotides outside the gene matches: 8. This CDR3 spans 16 amino acids.

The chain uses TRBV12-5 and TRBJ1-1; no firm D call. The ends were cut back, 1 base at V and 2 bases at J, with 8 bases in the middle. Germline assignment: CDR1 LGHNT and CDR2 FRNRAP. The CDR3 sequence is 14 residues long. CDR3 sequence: CASGLELANTEAFF. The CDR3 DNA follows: TGTGCTAGTGGTTTGGAGTTAGCAAACACTGAAGCTTTCTTT.

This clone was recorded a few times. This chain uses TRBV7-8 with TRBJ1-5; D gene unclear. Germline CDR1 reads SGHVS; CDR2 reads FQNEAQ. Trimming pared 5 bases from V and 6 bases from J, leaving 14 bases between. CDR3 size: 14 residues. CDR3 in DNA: TGTGCCAGCAGCCTCCGGGCGGGTGGTCAGCCCCAGCATTTT. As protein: CASSLRAGGQPQHF.

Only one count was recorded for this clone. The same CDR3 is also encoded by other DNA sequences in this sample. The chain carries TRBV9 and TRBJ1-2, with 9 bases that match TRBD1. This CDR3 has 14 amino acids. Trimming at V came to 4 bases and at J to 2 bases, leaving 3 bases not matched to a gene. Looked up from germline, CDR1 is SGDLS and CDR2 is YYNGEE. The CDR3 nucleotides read TGTGCCAGCAGCCCCGGACAGGGGAACTATGGCTACACCTTC. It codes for CASSPGQGNYGYTF.

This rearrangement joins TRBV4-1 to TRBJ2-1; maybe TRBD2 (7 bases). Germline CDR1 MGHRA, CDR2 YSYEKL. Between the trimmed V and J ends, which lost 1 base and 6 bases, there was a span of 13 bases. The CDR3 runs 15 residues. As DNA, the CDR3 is TGCGCCAGCAGCCAAGGGGGGGGCGAAGGCAATGAGCAGTTCTTC. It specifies CASSQGGGEGNEQFF.

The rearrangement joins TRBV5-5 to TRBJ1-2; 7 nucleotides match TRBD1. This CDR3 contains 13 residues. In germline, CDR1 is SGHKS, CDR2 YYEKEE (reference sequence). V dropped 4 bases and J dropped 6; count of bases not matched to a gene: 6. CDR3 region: CASSQTGKDGYTF. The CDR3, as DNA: TGTGCCAGCAGCCAGACAGGGAAGGATGGCTACACCTTC. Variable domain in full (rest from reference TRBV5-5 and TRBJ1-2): DAGVTQSPTHLIKTRGQQVTLRCSPISGHKSVSWYQQVLGQGPQFIFQYYEKEERGRGNFPDRFSARQFPNYSSELNVNALLLGDSALYLCASSQTGKDGYTFGSGTRLTVV.

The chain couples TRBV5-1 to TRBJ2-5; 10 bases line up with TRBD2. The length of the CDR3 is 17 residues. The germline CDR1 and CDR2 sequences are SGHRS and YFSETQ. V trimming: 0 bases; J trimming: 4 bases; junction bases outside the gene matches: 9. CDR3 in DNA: TGCGCCAGCAGCTTGGGGCCTGGTAGCGGGGGGCTAGAGACCCAGTACTTC. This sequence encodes CASSLGPGSGGLETQYF.

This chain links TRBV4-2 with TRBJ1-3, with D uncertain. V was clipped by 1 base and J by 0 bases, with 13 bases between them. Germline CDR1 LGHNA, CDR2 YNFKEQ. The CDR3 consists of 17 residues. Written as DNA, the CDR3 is TGTGCCAGCAGCCAAGTGGGCCAGGTCCTCTCTGGAAACACCATATATTTT. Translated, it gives CASSQVGQVLSGNTIYF.

CDR3 region: CASNDRGAKNIQYF. CDR3 coding DNA: TGTGCCAGTAACGATAGGGGGGCCAAAAACATTCAGTACTTC. The chain has TRBV19 and TRBJ2-4, with a weak D call TRBD1 (6 bases). The CDR3 sequence is 14 residues long. V lost 7 bases, J lost 1 base, and 11 bases lay in between. The germline CDR1 and CDR2 sequences are LNHDA and SQIVND (reference sequence). Based on the CDR3 plus reference TRBV19 and TRBJ2-4, the full variable domain is DGGITQSPKYLFRKEGQNVTLSCEQNLNHDAMYWYRQDPGQGLRLIYYSQIVNDFQKGDIAEGYSVSREKKESFPLTVTSAQKNPTAFYLCASNDRGAKNIQYFGAGTRLSVL.

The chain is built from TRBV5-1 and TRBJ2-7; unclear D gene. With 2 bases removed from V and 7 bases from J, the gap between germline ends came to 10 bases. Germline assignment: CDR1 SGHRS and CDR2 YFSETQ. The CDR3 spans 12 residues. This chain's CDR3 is CASSLPGDEQYF. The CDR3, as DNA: TGCGCCAGCAGCTTACCCGGTGATGAGCAGTACTTC.

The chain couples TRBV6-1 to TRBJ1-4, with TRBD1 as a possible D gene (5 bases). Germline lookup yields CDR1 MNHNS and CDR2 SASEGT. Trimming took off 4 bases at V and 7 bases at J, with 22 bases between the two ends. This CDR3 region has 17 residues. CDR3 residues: CASSATSGIRVGEKLFF. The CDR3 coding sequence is TGTGCCAGCAGTGCCACCTCAGGGATTCGGGTGGGTGAAAAACTGTTTTTT.

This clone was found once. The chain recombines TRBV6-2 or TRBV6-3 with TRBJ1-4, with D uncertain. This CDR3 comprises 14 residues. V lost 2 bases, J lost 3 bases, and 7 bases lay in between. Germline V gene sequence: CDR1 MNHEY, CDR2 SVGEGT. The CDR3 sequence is CASSYGGANEKLFF. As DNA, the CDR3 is TGTGCCAGCAGTTACGGTGGAGCTAATGAAAAACTGTTTTTT.

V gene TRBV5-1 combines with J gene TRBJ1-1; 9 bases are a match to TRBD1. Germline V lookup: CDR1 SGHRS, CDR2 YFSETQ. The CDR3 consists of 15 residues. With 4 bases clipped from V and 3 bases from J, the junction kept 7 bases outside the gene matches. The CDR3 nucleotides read TGCGCCAGCAGCCAGAGGGGACAGGGTGACACTGAAGCTTTCTTT. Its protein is CASSQRGQGDTEAFF. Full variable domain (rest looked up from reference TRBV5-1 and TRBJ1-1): KAGVTQTPRYLIKTRGQQVTLSCSPISGHRSVSWYQQTPGQGLQFLFEYFSETQRNKGNFPGRFSGRQFSNSRSEMNVSTLELGDSALYLCASSQRGQGDTEAFFGQGTRLTVV.